This T cell receptor (beta chain) was sequenced in a study of T cell changes during pregnancy in multiple sclerosis. TCRdb's table, derived via immunoSEQ multiplex PCR, lists solely in-frame clones and lacks some. The top ten hold about 0.45% of the sample, which has 33,000 or so clones, more than 85% seen once. The starting material was CD4+ T cells from peripheral blood mononuclear cells, obtained in the third trimester of pregnancy. The origin of this receptor is a female donor in good health, enrolled as a control in a pregnancy study.

The CDR3 DNA reads TGTGCCAGCACCTTATGGGGGGGAAATAATTCACCCCTCCACTTT. Translation: CASTLWGGNNSPLHF. V gene TRBV27 combines with J gene TRBJ1-6; a possible D gene is TRBD1 (5 bases). The CDR3 has 15 residues. The V gene's germline CDR1 is MNHEY and CDR2 SMNVEV (reference sequence). V was cut by 7 bases and J by 5 bases, with 15 bases left in between.